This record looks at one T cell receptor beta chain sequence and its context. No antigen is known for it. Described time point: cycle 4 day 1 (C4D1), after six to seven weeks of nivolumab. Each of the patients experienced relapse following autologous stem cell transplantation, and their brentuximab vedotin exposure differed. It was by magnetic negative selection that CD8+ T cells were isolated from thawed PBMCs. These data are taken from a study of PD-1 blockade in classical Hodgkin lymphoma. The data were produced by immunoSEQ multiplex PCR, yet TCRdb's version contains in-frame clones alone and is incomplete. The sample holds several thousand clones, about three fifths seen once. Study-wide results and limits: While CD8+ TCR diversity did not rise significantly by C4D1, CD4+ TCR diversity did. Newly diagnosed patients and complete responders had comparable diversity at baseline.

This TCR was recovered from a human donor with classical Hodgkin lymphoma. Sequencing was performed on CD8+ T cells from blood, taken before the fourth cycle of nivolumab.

The CDR3 spells CASSSPGLAYNEQFF. The CDR3 nucleotides read TGTGCCAGCAGTTCCCCGGGACTAGCGTACAATGAGCAGTTCTTC. The V gene is TRBV5-6, the J gene TRBJ2-1; 10 nucleotides match TRBD2. Trimming took 5 bases from V and 4 from J; bases not matched to a gene: 6. Germline V gene lookup returns CDR1 SGHDT and CDR2 YYEEEE. The CDR3 loop spans 15 amino acids.